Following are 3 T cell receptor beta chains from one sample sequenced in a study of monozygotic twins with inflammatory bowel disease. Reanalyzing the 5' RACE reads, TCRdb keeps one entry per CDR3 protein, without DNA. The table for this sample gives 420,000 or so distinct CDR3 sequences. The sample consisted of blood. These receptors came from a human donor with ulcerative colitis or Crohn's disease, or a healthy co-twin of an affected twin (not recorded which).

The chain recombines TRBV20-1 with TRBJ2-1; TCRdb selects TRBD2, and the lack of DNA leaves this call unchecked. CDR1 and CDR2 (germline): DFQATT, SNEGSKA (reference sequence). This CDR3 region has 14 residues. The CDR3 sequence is CSGTGTSGRAEQFF.

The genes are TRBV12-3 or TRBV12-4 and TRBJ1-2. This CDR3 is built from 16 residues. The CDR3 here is CASSPGWAAANYGYTF.

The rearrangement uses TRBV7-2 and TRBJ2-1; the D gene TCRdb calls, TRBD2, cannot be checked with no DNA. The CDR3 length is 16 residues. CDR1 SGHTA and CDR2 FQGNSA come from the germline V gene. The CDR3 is CASSLMGMAAGDEQFF.